These 9 T cell receptor beta chains were sequenced from one sample in a study of shared clonotypes between healthy human individuals. Profiled with immunoSEQ multiplex PCR; TCRdb holds only in-frame clones, not every one. The sample has a few million clones; about 94% are singletons. Specimen: naive CD4+ T cells sorted from blood. Sample subset: CD45RA+ positively selected. These receptors were taken from a man between 18 and 29 years old in good health.

Comment on this clone: The same CDR3 also results from other DNA sequences found in this sample. The chain uses TRBV11-2 and TRBJ2-7; D unclear. Trimming cost V 1 base and J 0 bases, with 4 bases left between them. This CDR3 is 13 amino acids long. CDR1 SGHAT and CDR2 FQNNGV come from the germline V gene. The CDR3 nucleotides read TGTGCCAGCAGCTTAGGTGCCTCCTACGAGCAGTACTTC. This gives the protein CASSLGASYEQYF. Full variable domain (remainder filled in from reference TRBV11-2 and TRBJ2-7): EAGVAQSPRYKIIEKRQSVAFWCNPISGHATLYWYQQILGQGPKLLIQFQNNGVVDDSQLPKDRFSAERLKGVDSTLKIQPAKLEDSAVYLCASSLGASYEQYFGPGTRLTVT.

The chain is built from TRBV7-2 and TRBJ2-7; D gene uncertain. This CDR3 is 15 amino acids long. V lost 2 bases and J 2 bases, leaving 13 bases between the germline ends. The V gene's germline CDR1 is SGHTA and CDR2 FQGNSA. CDR3: CASSLTDLTTYEQYF. DNA of the CDR3: TGTGCCAGCAGCTTAACGGACCTAACTACCTACGAGCAGTACTTC.

The chain uses TRBV6-1 and TRBJ1-4; 8 bases match TRBD1. The trim removed 4 bases at V and 0 bases at J, leaving 7 bases unmatched. Germline CDR1 MNHNS, CDR2 SASEGT. This CDR3 is built from 17 residues. The CDR3 loop reads CASSAHPTGATNEKLFF. For the CDR3, the DNA is TGTGCCAGCAGTGCACATCCGACAGGGGCAACTAATGAAAAACTGTTTTTT.

J is TRBJ1-3 and V is TRBV18, with D unresolved. Germline assignment: CDR1 KGHSH and CDR2 LQKENI. The CDR3 has 12 residues. V lost 6 bases to trimming and J lost 12 bases, with 15 bases between them. The DNA for the CDR3 is TGTGCCAGCTCCCGCGAGGAATTTGTCATATATTTT. Its translation is CASSREEFVIYF.

The rearrangement joins TRBV9 to TRBJ2-3; the match to TRBD2 covers 11 bases. Germline-derived CDR1 and CDR2 are SGDLS and YYNGEE. This CDR3 comprises 16 residues. J was trimmed by 0 bases and V by 3 bases; bases with no gene match: 3. The DNA for the CDR3 is TGTGCCAGCAGCGACGGGACTAGCGGTAGCACAGATACGCAGTATTTT. This translates into CASSDGTSGSTDTQYF.

The chain uses TRBV6-1 and TRBJ1-5; weak D call: TRBD1 (6 bases). This CDR3 has 16 residues. CDR1 is MNHNS and CDR2 is SASEGT in the germline V gene. Trimming left V 2 bases short and J 0 bases short, with 11 bases between. The CDR3 bases are TGTGCCAGCAGTGAAAAGGGGGGATATAGCAATCAGCCCCAGCATTTT. Translated, it gives CASSEKGGYSNQPQHF.

The J gene is TRBJ1-2, the V gene TRBV18; 8 nucleotides line up with TRBD1. The germline CDR1 and CDR2 sequences are KGHSH and LQKENI. This CDR3 region has 13 residues. J lost 8 bases, V lost 8 bases, and 10 bases had no gene match. In DNA form, the CDR3 reads TGTGCCAGCGATTCAGGGGGCGCGGGAGGCTACACCTTC. Its translation is CASDSGGAGGYTF.

The chain employs TRBV15 and TRBJ2-7, with D possibly TRBD1 on 7 matching bases. In germline, CDR1 is LNHNV, CDR2 YYDKDF (reference sequence). The CDR3 loop spans 14 amino acids. The V and J ends lost 8 bases and 6 bases respectively, with 20 bases between them. CDR3: CATATGRWVGEQYF. In nucleotides, the CDR3 is TGTGCCACCGCGACAGGGAGGTGGGTTGGCGAGCAGTACTTC.

This chain joins TRBV9 and TRBJ2-3; 8 bases are a match to TRBD1. The trim removed 3 bases at V and 7 bases at J, leaving 7 bases unmatched. Germline CDR1 reads SGDLS; CDR2 reads YYNGEE. The CDR3 consists of 14 residues. The CDR3 spells CASSGTGQGNTQYF. CDR3 bases: TGTGCCAGCAGCGGGACAGGGCAGGGAAATACGCAGTATTTT.